Included here is one TCR beta chain sequence, with context. The antigen remains unidentified. This specimen comes from a study of T cell responses to AZD1222 COVID-19 vaccine. Study-level results: Spike-specific TCR breadth rose after two AZD1222 doses, and depth rose as well.

Assay: immunoSEQ multiplex PCR; the TCRdb copy retains only in-frame clones and omits some. The sample holds about 150,000 clones, less than 95% seen once. This CDR3 is built from 14 residues. The V gene's germline CDR1 is MRHNA and CDR2 SNTAGT. Trimming took off 10 bases at V and 4 bases at J, with 14 bases between the two ends. The starting material was peripheral blood, obtained 28 days after the second AZD1222 dose. This sequence joins TRBV6-4 and TRBJ1-6, with no clear D. This TCR derives from an adult who received the AZD1222 COVID-19 vaccine. The DNA of the CDR3 is TGTGCCACCCAAGACGGCCGATATAATTCACCCCTCCACTTT. It encodes CATQDGRYNSPLHF.